These T cell receptor beta chains were read from a single sample in a study of T-cell reconstitution after alpha-beta-depleted transplantation in children. TCRdb processed the PCR reads anew with MiXCR; each CDR3 protein has one entry. The sample consists of roughly 340,000 distinct CDR3 sequences, about a sixth of them appearing once. The source was PBMCs, mostly from graft donor cells, collected 360 days after TCRalphabeta/CD19-depleted stem cell transplant. Receptor source: a male patient aged 2-15 years who had a stem cell transplant for acute lymphoblastic leukemia, so the T cells may come from the graft donor. CDR3s include the opening cysteine and the closing phenylalanine or tryptophan.

v_call,j_call,cdr3_aa
TRBV9,TRBJ2-1,CASGVKILSSYNEQFF
TRBV11-2,TRBJ2-1,CASNPQPRLAGDYNEQFF
TRBV4-1,TRBJ2-1,CASSQDRGFFYNEQFF
TRBV28,TRBJ2-2,CASSEPGTGWTGELFF
TRBV6-2/TRBV6-3,TRBJ1-1,CASSYGTANTEAFF
TRBV12-3/TRBV12-4,TRBJ2-7,CASSSGTQEGYEQYF
TRBV11-2,TRBJ2-1,CASSLEDRAYNEQFF
TRBV6-5,TRBJ2-3,CASSYLAGGGTDTQYF
TRBV7-2,TRBJ2-7,CASSYRLAGNDEQYF
TRBV12-3/TRBV12-4,TRBJ2-3,CASSQALAGGLSTDTQYF
TRBV4-1,TRBJ1-5,CASSQGAAPSGNQPQHF
TRBV29-1,TRBJ2-7,CSVASGISYEQYF
TRBV5-6,TRBJ2-3,CASSLWKDTQYF
TRBV10-3,TRBJ2-7,CAISESELSYEQYF
TRBV20-1,TRBJ2-7,CSARDGWEGVSPYEQYF
TRBV9,TRBJ2-3,CASSPSGRDTQYF
TRBV10-3,TRBJ2-7,CAISEPGLAYEQYF